The present entry profiles one TCR beta chain with its context. Its matching antigen is unknown. After re-calling the 5' RACE reads, TCRdb lists one entry per CDR3 protein, DNA absent. The table for this sample gives approximately 400,000 distinct CDR3 sequences. These data belong to a study of monozygotic twins with inflammatory bowel disease. Broader study findings: Healthy co-twins showed greater TCRbeta diversity (inverse Simpson) than IBD patients. Repertoires of patients may have been made more variable by differing immunosuppressive treatments. Twins with IBD had fewer clonotypes in common with others than healthy twins, particularly during disease activity. Neither one strong signal nor one clonotype associated with IBD was supported.

Sequences were obtained from blood. The source of this sequence is a human donor with ulcerative colitis or Crohn's disease, or a healthy co-twin of an affected twin (not recorded which).

CDR3 sequence: CASSTRANTEAFF. The V gene is TRBV19, the J gene TRBJ1-1. The CDR3 is 13 amino acids. Germline lookup yields CDR1 LNHDA and CDR2 SQIVND (reference sequence).